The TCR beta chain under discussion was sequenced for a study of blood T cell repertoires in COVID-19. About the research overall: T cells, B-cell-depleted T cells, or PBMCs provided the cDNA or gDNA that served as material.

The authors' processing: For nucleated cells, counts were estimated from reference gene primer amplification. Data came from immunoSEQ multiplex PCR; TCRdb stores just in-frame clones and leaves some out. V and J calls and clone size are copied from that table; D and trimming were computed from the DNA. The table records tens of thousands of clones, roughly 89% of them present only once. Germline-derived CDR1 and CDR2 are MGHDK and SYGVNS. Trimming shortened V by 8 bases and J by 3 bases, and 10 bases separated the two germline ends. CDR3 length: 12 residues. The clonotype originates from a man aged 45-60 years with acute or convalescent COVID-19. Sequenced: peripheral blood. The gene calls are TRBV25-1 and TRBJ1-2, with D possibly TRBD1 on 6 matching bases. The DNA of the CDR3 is TGTGCCAGCGGCGGGGGCGACTATGGCTACACCTTC. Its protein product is CASGGGDYGYTF.